This TCR beta chain was sequenced during a study of T cell changes during pregnancy in multiple sclerosis. The table came from immunoSEQ multiplex PCR; TCRdb's copy has only in-frame clones and leaves some out. The sample has 35,000 to 55,000 clones, 80% to 95% seen once. V lost 3 bases to trimming and J lost 5 bases; unmatched junction nucleotides: 7. This CDR3 spans 15 amino acids. CDR1 and CDR2 from the germline V gene are ENHRY and SYGVKD. The material sequenced was peripheral blood, taken in the third trimester of pregnancy. This TCR was recovered from a female donor with multiple sclerosis, enrolled in a pregnancy study. The rearrangement links TRBV10-3 to TRBJ2-7; 10 positions match TRBD2. The CDR3 loop is CAISESSGSTDEQYF. The CDR3 DNA reads as TGTGCCATCAGTGAATCTAGCGGGAGCACCGACGAGCAGTACTTC.